This T cell receptor (beta chain) is drawn from a study of shared clonotypes between healthy human individuals. The study ran the assay at deep level. Only in-frame clones appear in the TCRdb table, and some are missing; sequencing was by immunoSEQ multiplex PCR. The sample shows roughly 700,000 clones, over 65% of them seen only once. A CD45RA+ naive subset and a CD45RA-negative memory subset were split from CD4+ cells. Germline V gene data show CDR1 as SQVTM and CDR2 as ANQGSEA. The V and J ends lost 7 bases and 5 bases, in that order; junction bases with no gene match: 4. The CDR3 runs to 12 residues.

The TCR sequence derives from a woman under 40 in good health. Sequences were obtained from memory CD4+ T cells sorted from blood. The subset here: CD45RA-negative fraction. The V gene is TRBV29-1, the J gene TRBJ1-5; 8 bases are a match to TRBD1. The CDR3 protein is CSAGTGDQPQHF. The DNA for the CDR3 is TGCAGCGCAGGGACAGGCGATCAGCCCCAGCATTTT.